The sequence of this TCR beta chain was determined in a study of OX40 agonist ivuxolimab in advanced cancers. Regarding the study as a whole: CD8+ T cells (on average) carried more expanded clones than CD4+ T cells.

J lost 0 bases, V lost 4 bases, and 7 bases had no gene match. This CDR3 spans 17 amino acids. CDR1 is LNHNV and CDR2 is YYDKDF in the germline V gene (reference sequence). Regarding this clone: What it binds is not known.

Only in-frame clones appear in the TCRdb table, and some are missing; sequencing was by immunoSEQ multiplex PCR. Of approximately 100,000 clones detected, approximately 84% appear once; the ten largest clones hold roughly 5.5%. The receptor's source is an adult with an advanced solid tumor such as melanoma, head and neck, liver or kidney cancer. The material was CD4+ or CD8+ T cells sorted from blood, obtained in a trial of the OX40 agonist ivuxolimab. V gene TRBV15 combines with J gene TRBJ1-5, with 9 positions matching TRBD1. CDR3 in amino acids: CATSIPDRGNSNQPQHF. The CDR3 DNA is TGTGCCACCAGCATCCCGGACAGGGGAAATAGCAATCAGCCCCAGCATTTT.